Listed below are T cell receptor beta chains from one sample, sequenced in a study of identical twins. TCRdb itself ran the 5' RACE reads through MiXCR, one entry per CDR3 protein. Among fewer than 650,000 distinct CDR3 sequences listed, roughly 7.2% were seen once. This sample also belongs to another study, concerning yellow fever vaccine responses in identical twins.

Sequenced sample: PBMCs. All receptors derive from a young woman in good health. The CDR3 runs from the conserved cysteine through the conserved F or W. A D gene is named only where the DNA matches it firmly. Clone size is not always given. Where it is, it says once, few, many or a class for expanded clones.

>TRBD2|20|NA|TRBJ2-4|TRBV20-1
TGCAGTGCTAGCCGGACTAGCGGGAGAATAATATATCGGGCCAAAAACATTCAGTACTTC
CSASRTSGRIIYRAKNIQYF
>NA|13|NA|TRBJ1-2|TRBV20-1
TGCAGTGCTAGGTACAGCACTAACTATGGCTACACCTTC
CSARYSTNYGYTF
>NA|19|few|TRBJ2-1|TRBV28
TGTGCCAGCAAAGTAGACAGCGGTCTGATTTACAGCTCCTACAATGAGCAGTTCTTC
CASKVDSGLIYSSYNEQFF
>TRBD2|15|NA|TRBJ2-2|TRBV3-1
TGTGCCAGCAGCCAGAGAGCGGGAGGCCCCGGGGAGCTGTTTTTT
CASSQRAGGPGELFF
>TRBD2|16|many|TRBJ2-7|TRBV5-1
TGCGCCAGCAGCTTGGCGGGACTAGCGGGAACCTACGAGCAGTACTTC
CASSLAGLAGTYEQYF
>NA|15|few|TRBJ2-5|TRBV12-3/TRBV12-4
TGTGCCAGCACCCTCTTTTCGGCCAGGGAGGAGACCCAGTACTTC
CASTLFSAREETQYF
>TRBD1|13|NA|TRBJ1-1|TRBV6-1
TGTGCCAGCAGTGAAAGGGACAGGGGAGCGGCTTTCTTT
CASSERDRGAAFF
>TRBD1|17|many|TRBJ1-4|TRBV4-1
TGCGCCAGCAGCCAAGTTTCAGGGGGCCCGAGACGTGAAAAACTGTTTTTT
CASSQVSGGPRREKLFF
>NA|14|few|TRBJ1-2|TRBV6-1
TGTGCCAGCAAGATTTACAGGGATAACTATGGCTACACCTTC
CASKIYRDNYGYTF
>TRBD1|16|few|TRBJ1-5|TRBV6-1
TGTGCCAGCAGGACAGGGGATTCTCGGAGCAATCAGCCCCAGCATTTT
CASRTGDSRSNQPQHF
>NA|12|NA|TRBJ2-5|TRBV6-5
TGTGCCAGCAGGGACAGCTTAGAGACCCAGTACTTC
CASRDSLETQYF
>NA|13|NA|TRBJ2-1|TRBV7-9
TGTGCCAGCAGCACCGTTTCTTCGTATGAGCAGTTCTTC
CASSTVSSYEQFF
>NA|15|few|TRBJ1-1|TRBV6-1
TGTGCCAGCAGTGAAGTTTCCAATCTGAACACTGAAGCTTTCTTT
CASSEVSNLNTEAFF
>TRBD1|15|NA|TRBJ1-1|TRBV6-2/TRBV6-3
TGTGCCAGCAGTGACCAACAGGGGGCTTACCCTGAAGCTTTCTTT
CASSDQQGAYPEAFF
>TRBD2|15|NA|TRBJ2-1|TRBV5-1
TGCGCCAGCAGAAATCTAGCGGGGGCCGACAATGAGCAGTTCTTC
CASRNLAGADNEQFF
>TRBD1|12|many|TRBJ2-4|TRBV12-3/TRBV12-4
TGTGCCAGCAGTCACAGGGGGAACATTCAGTACTTC
CASSHRGNIQYF
>NA|15|many|TRBJ1-1|TRBV5-1
TGCGCCAGCAGCTTGGGCATACTTTCGAACACTGAAGCTTTCTTT
CASSLGILSNTEAFF
>NA|17|many|TRBJ1-4|TRBV7-8
TGTGCCAGCAGCCGGACTAGGCTATCTGCAACTAATGAAAAACTGTTTTTT
CASSRTRLSATNEKLFF
>NA|13|many|TRBJ2-5|TRBV12-3/TRBV12-4
TGTGCCAGCAGTTTAGGATACGGGGAGACCCAGTACTTC
CASSLGYGETQYF
>NA|15|many|TRBJ2-7|TRBV12-3/TRBV12-4
TGTGCCAGCAGTTTAGCGCTTGGGTTATACTACGAGCAGTACTTC
CASSLALGLYYEQYF